This TCR beta chain is from a study of T-cell reconstitution after alpha-beta-depleted transplantation in children. Study-wide points: The origin of alpha-beta T cells about two months after transplant was reportedly several hundred expanded graft clones. Newly produced T cells mostly provided counts and TCRbeta diversity after one year, as hyperexpanded clones declined. Surviving recipient T cells and thymic progenitors accounted for the high day-60 TCRbeta diversity observed in some patients.

This clonotype was recorded many times. Antigen: not known. A library of TCRbeta sequences, prepared with unique molecular identifiers, was generated. TCRdb used MiXCR to reprocess the PCR reads, holding one entry per CDR3 protein. The sample has about 510,000 distinct CDR3 sequences, roughly an eighth seen once. The trim removed 5 bases at V and 5 bases at J, leaving 8 bases unmatched. This CDR3 has 14 residues. The source of this sequence is a female patient aged 2-9 years who had a stem cell transplant for aplastic anemia, so the T cells may come from the graft donor. The chain joins TRBV12-3 or TRBV12-4 to TRBJ1-2; 7 bases map to TRBD1. The sample here was PBMCs, mostly from graft donor cells, taken 180 days after TCRalphabeta/CD19-depleted stem cell transplant. The CDR3 bases are TGTGCCAGCAGTGGCCTCGGGACAGAGTATGGCTACACCTTC. It is translated as CASSGLGTEYGYTF.